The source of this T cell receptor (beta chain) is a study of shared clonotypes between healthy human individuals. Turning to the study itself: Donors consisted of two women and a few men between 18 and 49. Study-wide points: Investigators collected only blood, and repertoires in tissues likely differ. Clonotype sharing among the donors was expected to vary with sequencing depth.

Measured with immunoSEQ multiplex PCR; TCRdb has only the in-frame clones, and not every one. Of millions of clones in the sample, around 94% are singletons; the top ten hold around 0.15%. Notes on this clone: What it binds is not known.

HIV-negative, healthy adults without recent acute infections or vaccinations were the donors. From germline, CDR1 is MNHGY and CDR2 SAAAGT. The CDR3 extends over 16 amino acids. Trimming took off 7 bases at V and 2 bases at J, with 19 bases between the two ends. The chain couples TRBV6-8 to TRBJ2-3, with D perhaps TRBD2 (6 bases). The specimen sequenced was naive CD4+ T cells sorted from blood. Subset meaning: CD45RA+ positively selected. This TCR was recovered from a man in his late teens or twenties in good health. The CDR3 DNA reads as TGTGCCAGCACCCCTGGTGGGTGGGAGGTCACAGATACGCAGTATTTT. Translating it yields CASTPGGWEVTDTQYF.